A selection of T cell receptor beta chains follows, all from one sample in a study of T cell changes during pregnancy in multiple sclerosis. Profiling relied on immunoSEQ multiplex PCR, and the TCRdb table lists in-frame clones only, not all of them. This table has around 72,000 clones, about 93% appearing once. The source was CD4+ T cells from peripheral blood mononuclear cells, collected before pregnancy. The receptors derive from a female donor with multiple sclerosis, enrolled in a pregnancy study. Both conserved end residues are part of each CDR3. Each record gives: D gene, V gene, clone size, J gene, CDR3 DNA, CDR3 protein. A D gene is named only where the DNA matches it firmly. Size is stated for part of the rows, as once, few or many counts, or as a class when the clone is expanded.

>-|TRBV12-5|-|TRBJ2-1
TGTGCTAGTGGTTTGGTACTGCCTACTTACAATGAGCAGTTCTTC
CASGLVLPTYNEQFF
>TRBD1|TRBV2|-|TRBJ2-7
TGTGCCAGCTCAGGACAGGGGACCTACGAGCAGTACTTC
CASSGQGTYEQYF
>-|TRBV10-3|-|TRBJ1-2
TGTGCCATCAGTCCCAGGGTAGTGTATGGCTACACCTTC
CAISPRVVYGYTF
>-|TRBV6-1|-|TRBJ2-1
TGTGCCAGCAACAGAGTAAACAATGAGCAGTTCTTC
CASNRVNNEQFF
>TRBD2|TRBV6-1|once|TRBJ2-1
TGTGCCAGCAGGGCGGGACTAGGAGGCAGGGTTGAGCAGTTCTTC
CASRAGLGGRVEQFF
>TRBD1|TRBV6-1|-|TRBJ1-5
TGTGCCAGCAGACCCGACAGGGGAGGTATTCAGCCCCAGCATTTT
CASRPDRGGIQPQHF
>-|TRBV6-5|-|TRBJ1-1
TGTGCCAGCAGTTACTCAGGGGTAAGGGCTTTCTTT
CASSYSGVRAFF
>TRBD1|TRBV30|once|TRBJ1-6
TGTGCCTGGAGTGCCCCAGGGGGAGGTTCACCCCTCCACTTT
CAWSAPGGGSPLHF
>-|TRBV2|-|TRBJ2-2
TGTGCCAGCAGTGTTAGGCGGGACACCGGGGAGCTGTTTTTT
CASSVRRDTGELFF
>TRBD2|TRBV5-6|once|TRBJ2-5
TGTGCCAGCAGCTGGGGACTAGCGGGGGAACAAGAGACCCAGTACTTC
CASSWGLAGEQETQYF
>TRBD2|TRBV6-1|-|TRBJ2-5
TGTGCCAGCAGTGTAGCAGGACGGGAGGTGGAGACCCAGTACTTC
CASSVAGREVETQYF
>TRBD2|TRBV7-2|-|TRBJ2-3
TGTGCCAGACTAGCGGGGGGGCGAGATACGCAGTATTTT
CARLAGGRDTQYF
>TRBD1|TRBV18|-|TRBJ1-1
TGTGCCAGCTCACCTTACCTCCAGGGACAGACGAAAAACACTGAAGCTTTCTTT
CASSPYLQGQTKNTEAFF
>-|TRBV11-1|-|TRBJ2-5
TGTGCCAGCAGCAGAAGGATGTCGGCGGTACAAGAGACCCAGTACTTC
CASSRRMSAVQETQYF
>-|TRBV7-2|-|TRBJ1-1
TGTGCCAGCAGCTTAGGCGGGCAGGTTCGGGCTTTCTTT
CASSLGGQVRAFF
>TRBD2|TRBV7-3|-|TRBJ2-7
TGTGCCAGCAGTCATACTAGCGGTGGGTCCTACGAGCAGTACTTC
CASSHTSGGSYEQYF
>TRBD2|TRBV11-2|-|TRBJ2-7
TGTGCCAGCAGCTTAGTTTCCTTCGGGGGTAGCGGGGGTTCTCGGGAGCAGTACTTC
CASSLVSFGGSGGSREQYF
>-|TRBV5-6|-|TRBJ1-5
TGTGCCAGCAGCTTGTCAAATCAGCCCCAGCATTTT
CASSLSNQPQHF
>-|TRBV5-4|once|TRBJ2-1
TGTGCCAGCAGCTTAGCGGGCGAACAGGGGAATGAGCAGTTCTTC
CASSLAGEQGNEQFF
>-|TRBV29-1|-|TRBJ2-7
TGCAGCGTTGAACAGGGGGGCGACGAGCAGTACTTC
CSVEQGGDEQYF
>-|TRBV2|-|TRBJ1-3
TGTGCCAGCAGTGAAGAGACAGGCTCTGGAAACACCATATATTTT
CASSEETGSGNTIYF